What follows are 21 T cell receptor beta chains derived from one specimen sequenced in a study of T cell changes during pregnancy in multiple sclerosis. Repertoires were generated with immunoSEQ multiplex PCR, while TCRdb's copy carries only in-frame clones and drops some. Here the sample spans about 22,000 clones, roughly nine tenths being singletons. Sequencing used CD4+ T cells from peripheral blood mononuclear cells, obtained after pregnancy. The receptor source for this set is a female donor in good health, enrolled as a control in a pregnancy study.

J is TRBJ2-7 and V is TRBV6-1; 7 positions agree with TRBD1. From germline, CDR1 is MNHNS and CDR2 SASEGT. V dropped 3 bases and J dropped 6; count of bases not matched to a gene: 14. The CDR3 spans 16 residues. CDR3 sequence: CASSERRQGSLSEQYF. CDR3 DNA sequence: TGTGCCAGCAGTGAGCGACGACAGGGATCGCTAAGCGAGCAGTACTTC.

The genes are TRBV9 and TRBJ1-2; D not certain. V was trimmed by 3 bases and J by 4 bases, leaving 10 bases between them. Germline values: CDR1 SGDLS, CDR2 YYNGEE. This CDR3 region has 13 residues. CDR3 residues: CASSATGVYGYTF. The CDR3 DNA reads as TGTGCCAGCAGCGCGACGGGTGTCTATGGCTACACCTTC.

The chain has TRBV4-1 and TRBJ1-4; possible D gene TRBD1, 5 bases. Trimming stripped 0 bases from V and 8 bases from J, with 16 bases between. The CDR3 spans 16 residues. Germline lookup yields CDR1 MGHRA and CDR2 YSYEKL. The CDR3, as DNA: TGCGCCAGCAGCCAAGAGGTCGGGCAGGGAAGAGAAAAACTGTTTTTT. This gives the protein CASSQEVGQGREKLFF.

This chain connects TRBV11-2 to TRBJ1-2, with D perhaps TRBD1 (6 bases). The CDR3 extends over 16 amino acids. The V end was cut by 5 bases, the J end by 7 bases, with 23 bases between. Germline assignment: CDR1 SGHAT and CDR2 FQNNGV. The CDR3 sequence is CASSPQQTGDLSGYTF. DNA for the CDR3: TGTGCCAGCAGCCCGCAACAGACAGGCGACCTATCTGGCTACACCTTC. The full variable domain, with the rest looked up from reference TRBV11-2 and TRBJ1-2, is EAGVAQSPRYKIIEKRQSVAFWCNPISGHATLYWYQQILGQGPKLLIQFQNNGVVDDSQLPKDRFSAERLKGVDSTLKIQPAKLEDSAVYLCASSPQQTGDLSGYTFGSGTRLTVV.

J is TRBJ2-7 and V is TRBV9, with D perhaps matching TRBD1 (7 bases). CDR1 and CDR2 from the germline V gene are SGDLS and YYNGEE. V dropped 4 bases and J dropped 3 bases, with 14 bases sitting between them. The CDR3 spans 14 residues. CDR3 coding DNA: TGTGCCAGCAGCCCCAGGGGGGTTGGCTACGAGCAGTACTTC. It codes for CASSPRGVGYEQYF.

The chain has TRBV18 and TRBJ1-4; D uncertain. Germline assignment: CDR1 KGHSH and CDR2 LQKENI. The CDR3 spans 16 residues. Trimming pared 5 bases from V and 4 bases from J, leaving 17 bases between. For the CDR3, the DNA is TGTGCCAGCTCATTGTATAATCCCGGAGATAATGAAAAACTGTTTTTT. Its translation is CASSLYNPGDNEKLFF. The entire variable domain, with the rest obtained from reference TRBV18 and TRBJ1-4, is as follows: NAGVMQNPRHLVRRRGQEARLRCSPMKGHSHVYWYRQLPEEGLKFMVYLQKENIIDESGMPKERFSAEFPKEGPSILRIQQVVRGDSAAYFCASSLYNPGDNEKLFFGSGTQLSVL.

V is TRBV5-1 and J is TRBJ2-1; 11 positions agree with TRBD2. Germline CDR1 is SGHRS and CDR2 is YFSETQ. The V gene end was trimmed by 0 bases and the J gene end by 10 bases; junction bases not matched to a gene: 6. CDR3 length: 15 residues. The CDR3 loop is CASSLGLAGGGEQFF. CDR3 sequence (DNA): TGCGCCAGCAGCTTGGGGCTAGCGGGGGGTGGGGAGCAGTTCTTC.

The table lists this clone with a count of one. The rearrangement links TRBV9 to TRBJ2-5, with D possibly matching TRBD2 (5 bases). The CDR3 sequence is 13 residues long. V lost 2 bases to trimming and J lost 5 bases, with 10 bases between them. Germline values: CDR1 SGDLS, CDR2 YYNGEE. CDR3 bases: TGTGCCAGCAGCGTGCGTGGGGAGGAGACCCAGTACTTC. Translated: CASSVRGEETQYF. The full variable domain, with the rest looked up from reference TRBV9 and TRBJ2-5, is DSGVTQTPKHLITATGQRVTLRCSPRSGDLSVYWYQQSLDQGLQFLIQYYNGEERAKGNILERFSAQQFPDLHSELNLSSLELGDSALYFCASSVRGEETQYFGPGTRLLVL.

The CDR3 loop reads CASRVGGALNQPQHF. In DNA form, the CDR3 reads TGTGCCAGCCGTGTGGGGGGGGCGCTGAATCAGCCCCAGCATTTT. This chain links TRBV28 with TRBJ1-5; D may be TRBD1 (6 bases). V gave up 8 bases and J gave up 4 bases, with 18 bases separating them. The CDR3 is 15 amino acids. Germline V CDR1 and CDR2: MDHEN, SYDVKM.

The chain carries TRBV18 and TRBJ1-2; D may be TRBD1 (6 bases). The CDR3 spans 14 residues. Trimming removed 4 bases from V and 3 bases from J, with 12 bases in between. Germline CDR1 is KGHSH and CDR2 is LQKENI. The CDR3 sequence is CASSLLRTDYGYTF. The CDR3 bases are TGTGCCAGCTCACTCCTACGGACAGACTATGGCTACACCTTC.

The chain employs TRBV7-2 and TRBJ1-6; D remains ambiguous. The CDR3 runs 16 residues. Trimming took off 0 bases at V and 5 bases at J, with 11 bases between the two ends. CDR1 is SGHTA and CDR2 is FQGNSA in the germline V gene. The CDR3 DNA reads TGTGCCAGCAGCTTAGCGGGCAGAACGGATAATTCACCCCTCCACTTT. It is translated as CASSLAGRTDNSPLHF.

The chain recombines TRBV19 with TRBJ2-1, with 10 bases identical to TRBD1. Looked up from germline, CDR1 is LNHDA and CDR2 is SQIVND (reference sequence). The length of the CDR3 is 16 residues. V was clipped by 5 bases and J by 3 bases; unmatched bases: 7. The CDR3 DNA reads as TGTGCCAGTAGTGTTGGGGACAGGGGAGGCTACAATGAGCAGTTCTTC. Its translation is CASSVGDRGGYNEQFF.

This chain joins TRBV11-2 and TRBJ1-1; the match to TRBD1 covers 11 bases. CDR3 length equals 13 residues. J gave up 13 bases and V 1 base, and 5 bases lay outside the gene matches. Germline V gene sequence: CDR1 SGHAT, CDR2 FQNNGV. CDR3 coding DNA: TGTGCCAGCAGCTTAGGGGACAGGGGGGAAAGTTTCTTT. This codes for CASSLGDRGESFF.

The CDR3 region is CASSRTGTAPFSPLHF. CDR3 nucleotides: TGTGCCAGCAGCAGAACCGGGACAGCCCCATTTTCACCCCTCCACTTT. This chain joins TRBV13 and TRBJ1-6; TRBD1 matches at 7 bases. The germline CDR1 and CDR2 sequences are PRHDT and FYEKMQ (reference sequence). The J segment lost 9 bases and the V segment lost 5 bases, leaving 13 bases of the junction unmatched. This CDR3 has 16 amino acids.

The chain employs TRBV2 and TRBJ2-1; D is uncertain. Germline CDR1 SNHLY, CDR2 FYNNEI. The CDR3 is 13 residues long. Trimming left V 10 bases short and J 3 bases short, with 13 bases between. Written as DNA, the CDR3 is TGTGCCAACAACGGCGGCAGCTACAATGAGCAGTTCTTC. It translates to CANNGGSYNEQFF. Full variable domain (remainder filled in from reference TRBV2 and TRBJ2-1): EPEVTQTPSHQVTQMGQEVILRCVPISNHLYFYWYRQILGQKVEFLVSFYNNEISEKSEIFDDQFSVERPDGSNFTLKIRSTKLEDSAMYFCANNGGSYNEQFFGPGTRLTVL.

The chain carries TRBV14 and TRBJ2-7, with 8 bases lining up with TRBD1. The CDR3 totals 10 residues. The germline gives CDR1 SGHDN, CDR2 FVKESK. V dropped 3 bases and J dropped 12; count of bases not matched to a gene: 1. The CDR3 DNA is TGTGCCAGCAGCCAGGACAGGGTGTACTTC. Its translation is CASSQDRVYF.

The chain employs TRBV7-9 and TRBJ1-4, with D unresolved. CDR1 is SEHNR, CDR2 FQNEAQ, per germline (reference sequence). The V gene lost 3 bases and the J gene lost 0 bases, with 8 bases spanning the gap. The CDR3 contains 15 residues. CDR3 sequence (DNA): TGTGCCAGCAGCTTTATTCCCTCAACTAATGAAAAACTGTTTTTT. This encodes CASSFIPSTNEKLFF.

This clone was seen only a few times. The rearrangement links TRBV28 to TRBJ2-5; 8 bases line up with TRBD1. From germline, CDR1 is MDHEN and CDR2 SYDVKM. There are 18 residues in the CDR3. V dropped 5 bases and J dropped 5; count of bases not matched to a gene: 19. The CDR3 protein is CASSQLQGRTGPRETQYF. As DNA, the CDR3 is TGTGCCAGCAGTCAACTACAGGGGAGGACAGGGCCGAGGGAGACCCAGTACTTC.

This clone came up once. The CDR3 coding sequence is TGTGCCAGCAGCCCAGACAGGGGGAGGGGGACCGAAAAACTGTTTTTT. This gives the protein CASSPDRGRGTEKLFF. The chain uses TRBV6-6 and TRBJ1-4; 9 nucleotides match TRBD1. Germline loops: CDR1 MNHNY, CDR2 SVGAGI (reference sequence). CDR3 length equals 16 residues. V was clipped by 6 bases and J by 8 bases; unmatched bases: 13.

The chain carries TRBV9 and TRBJ2-1; a weak D match, TRBD2 (6 bases). Germline-derived CDR1 and CDR2 are SGDLS and YYNGEE. The CDR3 sequence is 13 residues long. Trimming stripped 1 base from V and 7 bases from J, with 9 bases between. Here the CDR3 reads CASSVTAGNEQFF. In DNA, the CDR3 is TGTGCCAGCAGCGTAACGGCGGGGAATGAGCAGTTCTTC. Full variable domain (outside the CDR3, taken from reference TRBV9 and TRBJ2-1): DSGVTQTPKHLITATGQRVTLRCSPRSGDLSVYWYQQSLDQGLQFLIQYYNGEERAKGNILERFSAQQFPDLHSELNLSSLELGDSALYFCASSVTAGNEQFFGPGTRLTVL.

The chain links TRBV2 to TRBJ2-5; a weak D match, TRBD2 (5 bases). Looked up from germline, CDR1 is SNHLY and CDR2 is FYNNEI. The CDR3 spans 12 residues. V was pared by 11 bases and J by 9 bases, with 19 bases between. The CDR3 DNA reads TGTGCCTCCACTACGGGAACCTGGGCCCAGTACTTC. Protein: CASTTGTWAQYF.